The T cell receptor beta chain under discussion was sequenced for a study of vaccination and CD4 T cells after COVID-19. Study in general: Control cultures, each given a CEFX pool, an HIV-1 Nef pool, or no peptide, were included.

Germline V lookup: CDR1 MDHEN, CDR2 SYDVKM. The CDR3 totals 13 residues. Between the trimmed V and J ends, which lost 6 bases and 2 bases, there was a span of 10 bases. This clonotype was detected only once. Its antigen is undetermined. Described treatment: 10-day PBMC culture with coronavirus spike peptide pools or control peptides (ViraFEST assay). Before the COVID-19 pandemic (2011-2018), CD4+ T cells were obtained from the unexposed donor. The Oncomine TCR Beta short-read assay was what sequenced the DNA obtained from cultured CD4+ T cells. Each CDR3 protein gets one entry after TCRdb re-called the PCR reads with MiXCR. Of 9,000 to 9,500 distinct CDR3 sequences listed, around 50% are singletons.

This clonotype originated in a human donor in good health. The chain recombines TRBV28 with TRBJ1-2, with unresolved D. The sequenced sample was CD4+ T cells from blood, cultured in vitro. The chain's CDR3 is CASRTPGNYGYTF. CDR3 nucleotide sequence: TGTGCCAGCAGAACTCCGGGAAACTATGGCTACACCTTC.